This passage covers 30 T cell receptor beta chains from one sample sequenced in a study of CD8 T cells in acute hepatitis C reinfection. The time point: naive CD8 control sorted from an acute-time-point sample. Profiled with immunoSEQ multiplex PCR; TCRdb holds only in-frame clones, not every one. The sample carries 35,000 to 40,000 clones, around nine tenths recorded once. Specimen: naive CD8+ T cells from PBMCs. The receptor source for this set is a man aged 25 to 40 with chronic hepatitis C.

This rearrangement joins TRBV7-8 to TRBJ2-7; TRBD2 matches at 9 bases. This CDR3 contains 14 residues. With 7 bases clipped from V and 5 bases from J, the junction kept 9 bases outside the gene matches. CDR1 is SGHVS and CDR2 is FQNEAQ in the germline V gene. The DNA for the CDR3 is TGTGCCAGCATGGAGGGGACTAGCATCCACGAGCAGTACTTC. Protein sequence: CASMEGTSIHEQYF.

This clone was observed once. V is TRBV7-3 and J is TRBJ2-3; tentatively, D is TRBD1 or TRBD2 (6 bases each). Trimming shortened V by 3 bases and J by 2 bases, and 15 bases separated the two germline ends. CDR1 SGHTA and CDR2 FQGTGA come from the germline V gene. There are 16 residues in the CDR3. This chain's CDR3 is CASSLGVGGYTDTQYF. CDR3 DNA sequence: TGTGCCAGCAGCTTGGGGGTCGGGGGCTACACAGATACGCAGTATTTT.

This chain links TRBV7-6 with TRBJ2-5; perhaps D is TRBD1 or TRBD2 (5 bases each). The CDR3 length is 15 residues. The V end was cut by 5 bases, the J end by 3 bases, with 16 bases between. The germline V gene encodes CDR1 SGHVS and CDR2 FNYEAQ. This CDR3 reads CASSHHEGSKETQYF. The CDR3 DNA follows: TGTGCCAGCAGCCATCACGAGGGGAGCAAAGAGACCCAGTACTTC.

V is TRBV9 and J is TRBJ1-3; D gene ambiguous. Germline CDR1 reads SGDLS; CDR2 reads YYNGEE. The CDR3 sequence is 15 residues long. Trimming shortened V by 6 bases and J by 4 bases, and 17 bases separated the two germline ends. In DNA, the CDR3 is TGTGCCAGCACCCCAACCGGAGGGCTCGGAAACACCATATATTTT. Translated: CASTPTGGLGNTIYF.

This chain joins TRBV19 and TRBJ2-1, with D tentatively TRBD2 (5 bases). V was clipped by 5 bases and J by 1 base, with 9 bases between them. CDR1 is LNHDA and CDR2 is SQIVND in the germline V gene (reference sequence). The CDR3 extends over 14 amino acids. The DNA for the CDR3 is TGTGCCAGTAGTGCGGGCGCTTCCTACAATGAGCAGTTCTTC. Translation gives CASSAGASYNEQFF.

The rearrangement joins TRBV19 to TRBJ1-2, with a possible D match to TRBD1 (5 bases). In germline, CDR1 is LNHDA, CDR2 SQIVND (reference sequence). The V and J ends lost 5 bases and 7 bases respectively, with 11 bases between them. The CDR3 spans 12 residues. CDR3 sequence: CASSLGGTGYTF. The CDR3 coding sequence is TGTGCCAGTAGTTTGGGGGGAACTGGCTACACCTTC.

The sample holds one count of this clone. The CDR3 nucleotides read TGTGCCAGCAGTTCCAACCTGGATAATGAGCAGTTCTTC. The encoded protein is CASSSNLDNEQFF. The gene calls are TRBV27 and TRBJ2-1; no definite D call. The CDR3 has 13 residues. Germline-derived CDR1 and CDR2 are MNHEY and SMNVEV (reference sequence). Trimming took off 4 bases at V and 7 bases at J, with 11 bases between the two ends.

The chain carries TRBV29-1 and TRBJ2-2; D remains unclear. V lost 6 bases and J lost 6, with 11 bases in between. There are 12 residues in the CDR3. Germline loops: CDR1 SQVTM, CDR2 ANQGSEA. As DNA, the CDR3 is TGCAGCGTCTGGAAGGTGTCCGGGGAGCTGTTTTTT. Protein product: CSVWKVSGELFF.

The V call is TRBV6-5, the J call TRBJ2-2; D ambiguous. The CDR3 is made up of 13 amino acids. Per germline, CDR1 MNHEY and CDR2 SVGAGI. V lost 2 bases to trimming and J lost 2 bases, with 3 bases between them. The CDR3 DNA follows: TGTGCCAGCAGTTACAGTAACACCGGGGAGCTGTTTTTT. Encoded protein: CASSYSNTGELFF.

This chain connects TRBV12-5 to TRBJ2-7; D is undetermined. In germline, CDR1 is LGHNT, CDR2 FRNRAP. The V gene lost 8 bases and the J gene lost 0 bases, with 11 bases spanning the gap. CDR3 length: 13 residues. CDR3: CASISPRSYEQYF. In DNA, the CDR3 is TGTGCTAGTATTTCGCCCCGCTCCTACGAGCAGTACTTC.

The V call is TRBV29-1, the J call TRBJ1-4; D is ambiguous. Trimming took off 4 bases at V and 7 bases at J, with 13 bases between the two ends. Germline loops: CDR1 SQVTM, CDR2 ANQGSEA. This CDR3 is 13 amino acids long. The CDR3 sequence: CSVGSGVGEKLFF. Written as DNA, the CDR3 is TGCAGCGTTGGGTCCGGGGTGGGTGAAAAACTGTTTTTT.

The V gene is TRBV10-2, the J gene TRBJ2-7; D is perhaps TRBD2 (7 bases). Trimming removed 4 bases at V and 5 bases at J, with 12 bases between. The CDR3 is made up of 13 amino acids. The germline V gene encodes CDR1 WSHSY and CDR2 SAAADI. The DNA for the CDR3 is TGCGCCAGCAGTGTCGGGGGGCTCCACGAGCAGTACTTC. Protein product: CASSVGGLHEQYF.

This clone has a single count. The rearrangement uses TRBV11-2 and TRBJ2-3; 9 nucleotides agree with TRBD2. The CDR3 is 19 amino acids. Trimming cost V 5 bases and J 6 bases; bases outside gene matches: 21. Germline V lookup: CDR1 SGHAT, CDR2 FQNNGV. CDR3 in DNA: TGTGCCAGCAGCCCTAGTCCGCGGGAGGGCCTTAAGTACACGGATACGCAGTATTTT. Translating it yields CASSPSPREGLKYTDTQYF.

The chain recombines TRBV19 with TRBJ2-1; 10 positions match TRBD1. The CDR3 is 18 amino acids. Germline lookup yields CDR1 LNHDA and CDR2 SQIVND (reference sequence). V was clipped by 3 bases and J by 5 bases; unmatched bases: 13. CDR3 loop: CASSIPGQGLVGNNEQFF. The CDR3 bases are TGTGCCAGTAGTATTCCGGGACAGGGGTTGGTAGGAAACAATGAGCAGTTCTTC.

Points on this clone: An end of the junction differs from the germline gene, which may be a read error. The chain has TRBV7-7 and TRBJ1-4, with D uncertain. CDR1 is SSHAT and CDR2 is FNYEAQ in the germline V gene (reference sequence). The CDR3 extends over 17 amino acids. CDR3 sequence reads: CASSLTPIPPADEKLFF. As DNA, the CDR3 is TGTGCTAGCAGCTTAACCCCTATCCCCCCGGCTGATGAAAAACTGTTTTTT. Based on the CDR3 plus reference TRBV7-7 and TRBJ1-4, the full variable domain is GAGVSQSPRYKVTKRGQDVTLRCDPISSHATLYWYQQALGQGPEFLTYFNYEAQPDKSGLPSDRFSAERPEGSISTLTIQRTEQRDSAMYRCASSLTPIPPADEKLFFGSGTQLSVL.

The V and J genes are TRBV19 and TRBJ1-1; D ambiguous. The CDR3 is 14 residues long. CDR1 is LNHDA, CDR2 SQIVND, per germline (reference sequence). V dropped 9 bases and J dropped 3 bases, with 17 bases sitting between them. The CDR3 sequence: CASRGSWGYTEAFF. Written as DNA, the CDR3 is TGTGCCAGCCGAGGCAGTTGGGGTTACACTGAAGCTTTCTTT.

The J gene is TRBJ2-7, the V gene TRBV7-9; perhaps D is TRBD1 or TRBD2 (5 bases each). Trimming took off 2 bases at V and 2 bases at J, with 13 bases between the two ends. The CDR3 covers 15 residues. From germline, CDR1 is SEHNR and CDR2 FQNEAQ (reference sequence). CDR3: CASSLHPGPTYEQYF. In DNA form, the CDR3 reads TGTGCCAGCAGCTTACACCCGGGACCTACCTACGAGCAGTACTTC.

The chain couples TRBV6-4 to TRBJ2-5; D call uncertain. Germline CDR1 MRHNA, CDR2 SNTAGT. The length of the CDR3 is 14 residues. Trimming pared 3 bases from V and 0 bases from J, leaving 8 bases between. The DNA of the CDR3 is TGTGCCAGCAGTGAGTTTCCCTACCAAGAGACCCAGTACTTC. Its protein is CASSEFPYQETQYF.

This clone was detected only once. This sequence joins TRBV6-4 and TRBJ2-1; 15 nucleotides align to TRBD2. Germline loops: CDR1 MRHNA, CDR2 SNTAGT. With 4 bases clipped from V and 9 bases from J, the junction kept 7 bases outside the gene matches. The CDR3 covers 16 residues. The CDR3 DNA reads TGTGCCAGCAGTGTTCCTGAGGGACTAGCGGGAGGTGAGCAGTTCTTC. This codes for CASSVPEGLAGGEQFF.

This rearrangement joins TRBV7-8 to TRBJ2-7; maybe TRBD1 (6 bases). V was pared by 1 base and J by 6 bases, with 13 bases between. The CDR3 loop spans 14 amino acids. The germline V gene has CDR1 SGHVS and CDR2 FQNEAQ. The CDR3 is CASSLGAGDGEQYF. For the CDR3, the DNA is TGTGCCAGCAGCTTAGGGGCAGGGGACGGCGAGCAGTACTTC.

This chain links TRBV7-8 with TRBJ2-7; weak D call: TRBD2 (6 bases). With 6 bases removed from V and 6 bases from J, the gap between germline ends came to 18 bases. Per germline, CDR1 SGHVS and CDR2 FQNEAQ. The CDR3 is 14 amino acids. CDR3 residues: CASSSIGTDSEQYF. CDR3 in DNA: TGTGCCAGCAGTTCTATCGGGACTGATTCCGAGCAGTACTTC.

In this sample, this clone turned up a few times. The chain employs TRBV13 and TRBJ2-7, with D perhaps TRBD1 (6 bases). CDR1 and CDR2 from the germline V gene are PRHDT and FYEKMQ (reference sequence). The V end lost 0 bases, the J end lost 6 bases, and 9 bases lay between the germline ends. CDR3 size: 13 residues. CDR3 protein: CASSLGGDTEQYF. The CDR3 DNA sequence: TGTGCCAGCAGCTTAGGAGGGGACACCGAGCAGTACTTC.

The chain recombines TRBV10-2 with TRBJ2-2, with D unclear. Deletions cut 6 bases from V and 3 bases from J, with 5 bases between. The CDR3 contains 12 residues. Germline CDR1 and CDR2: WSHSY and SAAADI. The DNA of the CDR3 is TGCGCCAGCAGGGTGGACACCGGGGAGCTGTTTTTT. Amino acids: CASRVDTGELFF.

The J gene is TRBJ2-1, the V gene TRBV2; 7 nucleotides agree with TRBD2. There are 15 residues in the CDR3. CDR1 and CDR2 from the germline V gene are SNHLY and FYNNEI. V shed 3 bases and J 7 bases; nucleotides not matched to a gene: 9. The chain's CDR3 is CASSDPPTSFNEQFF. CDR3 sequence (DNA): TGTGCCAGCAGTGATCCCCCGACTAGCTTTAATGAGCAGTTCTTC. The variable domain in full, completed from reference TRBV2 and TRBJ2-1, reads EPEVTQTPSHQVTQMGQEVILRCVPISNHLYFYWYRQILGQKVEFLVSFYNNEISEKSEIFDDQFSVERPDGSNFTLKIRSTKLEDSAMYFCASSDPPTSFNEQFFGPGTRLTVL.

V gene TRBV7-9 combines with J gene TRBJ2-5; possible D gene TRBD1, 6 bases. Gene TRBJ2-7 matches the end of the DNA better, so the J call may be wrong. The CDR3 is 15 amino acids. Looked up from germline, CDR1 is SEHNR and CDR2 is FQNEAQ (reference sequence). In DNA form, the CDR3 reads TGTGCCAGCAGTTCAGGGGACCCGTACTCCTACGAGCAGTACTTC. It yields the protein CASSSGDPYSYEQYF.

This clone was recorded a few times. The J gene is TRBJ1-1, the V gene TRBV19; D gene uncertain. Trimming removed 6 bases from V and 0 bases from J, with 8 bases in between. The CDR3 spans 13 residues. Per germline, CDR1 LNHDA and CDR2 SQIVND (reference sequence). The CDR3 region has the DNA TGTGCCAGTAGCGACGGGGTGAACACTGAAGCTTTCTTT. Translated: CASSDGVNTEAFF.

The chain combines TRBV6-6 with TRBJ2-1; D gene ambiguous. Germline CDR1 is MNHNY and CDR2 is SVGAGI (reference sequence). This CDR3 contains 15 residues. Trimming left V 2 bases short and J 3 bases short, with 11 bases between. The CDR3 sequence: CASSYETPYYNEQFF. Here the CDR3 DNA reads TGTGCCAGCAGTTACGAGACCCCATACTACAATGAGCAGTTCTTC.

This chain uses TRBV5-1 with TRBJ2-5; no definite D call. This CDR3 is built from 14 residues. Germline V gives CDR1 SGHRS, CDR2 YFSETQ. The germline V and J ends were trimmed by 1 base and 0 bases, with 7 bases remaining between them. This CDR3 is CASSLPQYQETQYF. DNA for the CDR3: TGCGCCAGCAGCTTGCCCCAGTACCAAGAGACCCAGTACTTC.

This chain connects TRBV5-1 to TRBJ2-1; maybe TRBD1 (5 bases). This CDR3 is 15 amino acids long. Germline V gene sequence: CDR1 SGHRS, CDR2 YFSETQ. V was cut by 4 bases and J by 4 bases, with 15 bases left in between. In DNA, the CDR3 is TGCGCCAGCAGCGCAGGGTACCCGGTATACAATGAGCAGTTCTTC. Amino acid sequence: CASSAGYPVYNEQFF.

The J gene is TRBJ2-1, the V gene TRBV10-1; 9 nucleotides align to TRBD2. CDR3 length equals 16 residues. Germline V gene sequence: CDR1 WNHNN, CDR2 SYGVQD (reference sequence). After removal of 4 bases from V and 6 bases from J, the junction contained 10 bases not matched to a gene. CDR3 sequence reads: CASSALRTSAINEQFF. The CDR3 bases are TGCGCCAGCAGTGCCCTTAGGACTAGCGCGATCAATGAGCAGTTCTTC.